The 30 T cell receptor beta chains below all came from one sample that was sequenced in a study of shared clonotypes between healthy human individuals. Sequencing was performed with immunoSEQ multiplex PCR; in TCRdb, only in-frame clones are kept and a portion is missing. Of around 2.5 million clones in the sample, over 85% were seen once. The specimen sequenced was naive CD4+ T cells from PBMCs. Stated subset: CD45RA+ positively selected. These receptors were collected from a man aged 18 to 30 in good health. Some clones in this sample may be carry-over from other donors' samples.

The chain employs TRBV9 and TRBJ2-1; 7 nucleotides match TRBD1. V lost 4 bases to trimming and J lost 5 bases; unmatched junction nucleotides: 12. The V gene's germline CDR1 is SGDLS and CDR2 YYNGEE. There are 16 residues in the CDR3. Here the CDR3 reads CASSIHGTEGDNEQFF. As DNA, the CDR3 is TGTGCCAGCAGCATCCATGGGACAGAAGGTGACAATGAGCAGTTCTTC.

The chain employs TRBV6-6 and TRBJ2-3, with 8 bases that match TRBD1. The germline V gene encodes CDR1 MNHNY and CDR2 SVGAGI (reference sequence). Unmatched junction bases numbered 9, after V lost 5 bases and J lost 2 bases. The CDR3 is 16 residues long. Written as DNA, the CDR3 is TGTGCCAGCAGTAAGACAGGGGAGCCTTACACAGATACGCAGTATTTT. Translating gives CASSKTGEPYTDTQYF.

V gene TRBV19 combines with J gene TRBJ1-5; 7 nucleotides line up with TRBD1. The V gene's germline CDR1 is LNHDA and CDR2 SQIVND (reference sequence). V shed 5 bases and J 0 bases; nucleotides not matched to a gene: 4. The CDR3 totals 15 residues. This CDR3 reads CASSVGQVSNQPQHF. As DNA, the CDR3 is TGTGCCAGTAGTGTCGGACAGGTTAGCAATCAGCCCCAGCATTTT.

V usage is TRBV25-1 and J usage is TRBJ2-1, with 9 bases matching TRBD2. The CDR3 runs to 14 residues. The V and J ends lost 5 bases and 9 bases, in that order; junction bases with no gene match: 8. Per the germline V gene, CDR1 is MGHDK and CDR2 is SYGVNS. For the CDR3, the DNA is TGTGCCAGCAGTCCGCTAGCGGGATCTGGTGAGCAGTTCTTC. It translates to CASSPLAGSGEQFF.

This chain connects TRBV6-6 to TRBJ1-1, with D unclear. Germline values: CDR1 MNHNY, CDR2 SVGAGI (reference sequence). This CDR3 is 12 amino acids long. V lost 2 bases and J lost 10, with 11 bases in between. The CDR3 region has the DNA TGTGCCAGCAGTTACCCGGCCGAGGGAGCTTTCTTT. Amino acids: CASSYPAEGAFF.

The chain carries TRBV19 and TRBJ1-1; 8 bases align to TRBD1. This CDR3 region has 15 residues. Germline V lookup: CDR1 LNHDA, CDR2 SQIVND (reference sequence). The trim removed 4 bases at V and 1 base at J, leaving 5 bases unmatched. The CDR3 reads CASSSYQGANTEAFF. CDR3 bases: TGTGCCAGTAGTAGTTATCAGGGGGCGAACACTGAAGCTTTCTTT.

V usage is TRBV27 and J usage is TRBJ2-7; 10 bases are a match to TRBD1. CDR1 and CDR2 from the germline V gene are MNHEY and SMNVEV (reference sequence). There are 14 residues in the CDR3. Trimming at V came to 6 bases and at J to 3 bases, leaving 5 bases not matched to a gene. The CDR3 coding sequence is TGTGCCAGCAGATCTAGGACAGGGGGCTACGAGCAGTACTTC. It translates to CASRSRTGGYEQYF.

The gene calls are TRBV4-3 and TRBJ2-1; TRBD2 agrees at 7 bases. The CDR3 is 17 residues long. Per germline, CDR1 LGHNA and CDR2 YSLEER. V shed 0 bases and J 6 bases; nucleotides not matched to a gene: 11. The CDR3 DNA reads TGCGCCAGCAGCCAAGAGCCTCCCGGAGCGGGGATCAATGAGCAGTTCTTC. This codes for CASSQEPPGAGINEQFF.

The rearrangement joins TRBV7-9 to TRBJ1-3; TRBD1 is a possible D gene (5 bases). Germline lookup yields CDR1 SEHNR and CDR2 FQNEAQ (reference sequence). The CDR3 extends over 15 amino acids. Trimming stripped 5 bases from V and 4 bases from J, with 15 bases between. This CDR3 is CASSRGTLGGNTIYF. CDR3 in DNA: TGTGCCAGCAGCCGCGGGACTCTGGGCGGAAACACCATATATTTT.

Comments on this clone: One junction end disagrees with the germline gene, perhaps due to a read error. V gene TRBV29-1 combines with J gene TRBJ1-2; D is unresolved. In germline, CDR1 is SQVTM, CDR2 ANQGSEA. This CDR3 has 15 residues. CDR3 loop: CSAEPRTENNYGYTF. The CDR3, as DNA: TGCAGCGCTGAACCCCGTACAGAAAATAACTATGGCTACACCTTC.

The DNA of the CDR3 is TGCGCCAGCAGCCCCACGGGGAGCGGGTGGGAGACCCAGTACTTC. It is translated as CASSPTGSGWETQYF. The chain is built from TRBV5-1 and TRBJ2-5; D may be TRBD2 (6 bases). Trimming took off 4 bases at V and 5 bases at J, with 18 bases between the two ends. CDR3 length equals 15 residues. Germline V gene lookup returns CDR1 SGHRS and CDR2 YFSETQ.

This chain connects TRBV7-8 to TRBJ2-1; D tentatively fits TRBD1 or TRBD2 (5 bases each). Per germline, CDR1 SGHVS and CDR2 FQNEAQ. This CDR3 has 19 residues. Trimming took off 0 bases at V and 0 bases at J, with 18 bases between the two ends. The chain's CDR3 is CASSLALGTLGGSYNEQFF. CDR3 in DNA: TGTGCCAGCAGCTTAGCGCTCGGGACCCTTGGAGGCTCCTACAATGAGCAGTTCTTC.

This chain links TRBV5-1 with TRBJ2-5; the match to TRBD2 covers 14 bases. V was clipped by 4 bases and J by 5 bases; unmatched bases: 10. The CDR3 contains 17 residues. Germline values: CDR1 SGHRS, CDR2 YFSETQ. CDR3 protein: CASSGSGTSGSGETQYF. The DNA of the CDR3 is TGCGCCAGCAGCGGATCCGGGACTAGCGGGAGTGGGGAGACCCAGTACTTC.

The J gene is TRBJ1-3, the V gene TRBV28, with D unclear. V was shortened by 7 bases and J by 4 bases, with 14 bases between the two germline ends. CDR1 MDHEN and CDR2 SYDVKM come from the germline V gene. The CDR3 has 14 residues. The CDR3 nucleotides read TGTGCCAGCACTCCTCCCGGTTCCGGAAACACCATATATTTT. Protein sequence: CASTPPGSGNTIYF.

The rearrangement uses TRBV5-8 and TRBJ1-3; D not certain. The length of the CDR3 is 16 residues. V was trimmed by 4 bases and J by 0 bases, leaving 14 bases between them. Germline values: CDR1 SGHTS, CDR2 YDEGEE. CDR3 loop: CASSRMTISSGNTIYF. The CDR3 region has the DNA TGTGCCAGCAGCCGGATGACGATTAGCTCTGGAAACACCATATATTTT.

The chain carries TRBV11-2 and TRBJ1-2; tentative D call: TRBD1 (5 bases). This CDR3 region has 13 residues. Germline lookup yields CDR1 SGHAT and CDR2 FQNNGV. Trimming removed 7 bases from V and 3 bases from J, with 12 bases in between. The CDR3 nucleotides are TGTGCCAGCAAACCCTCGGGACACTATGGCTACACCTTC. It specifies CASKPSGHYGYTF.

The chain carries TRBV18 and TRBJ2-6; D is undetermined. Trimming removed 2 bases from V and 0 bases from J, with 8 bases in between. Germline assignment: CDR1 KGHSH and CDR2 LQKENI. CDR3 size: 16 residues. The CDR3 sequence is CASSPSTASGANVLTF. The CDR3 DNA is TGTGCCAGCTCACCATCGACGGCCTCTGGGGCCAACGTCCTGACTTTC.

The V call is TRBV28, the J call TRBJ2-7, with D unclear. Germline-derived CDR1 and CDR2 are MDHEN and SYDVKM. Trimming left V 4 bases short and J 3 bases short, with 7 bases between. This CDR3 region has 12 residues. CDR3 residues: CASSYPLYEQYF. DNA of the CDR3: TGTGCCAGCAGTTATCCCCTCTACGAGCAGTACTTC.

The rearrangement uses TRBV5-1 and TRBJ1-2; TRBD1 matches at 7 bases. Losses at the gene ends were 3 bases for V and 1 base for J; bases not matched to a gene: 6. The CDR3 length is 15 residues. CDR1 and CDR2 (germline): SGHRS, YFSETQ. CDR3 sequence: CASSSPTGINYGYTF. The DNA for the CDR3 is TGCGCCAGCAGCTCTCCGACAGGGATTAACTATGGCTACACCTTC. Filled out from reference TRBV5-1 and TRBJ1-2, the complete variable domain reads KAGVTQTPRYLIKTRGQQVTLSCSPISGHRSVSWYQQTPGQGLQFLFEYFSETQRNKGNFPGRFSGRQFSNSRSEMNVSTLELGDSALYLCASSSPTGINYGYTFGSGTRLTVV.

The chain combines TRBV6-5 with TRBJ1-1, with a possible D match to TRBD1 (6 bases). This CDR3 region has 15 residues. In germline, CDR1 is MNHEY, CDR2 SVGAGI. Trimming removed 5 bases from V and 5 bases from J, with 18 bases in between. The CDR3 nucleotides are TGTGCCAGCAGTCCTTCAGGGGTTGGGGTGACTGAAGCTTTCTTT. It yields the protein CASSPSGVGVTEAFF.

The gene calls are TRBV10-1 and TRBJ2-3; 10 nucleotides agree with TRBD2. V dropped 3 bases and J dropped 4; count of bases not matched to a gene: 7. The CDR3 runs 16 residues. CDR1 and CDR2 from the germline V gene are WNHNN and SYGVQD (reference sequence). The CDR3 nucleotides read TGCGCCAGCAGTGATCGTAATAGCGGGAGGCCAGATACGCAGTATTTT. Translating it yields CASSDRNSGRPDTQYF.

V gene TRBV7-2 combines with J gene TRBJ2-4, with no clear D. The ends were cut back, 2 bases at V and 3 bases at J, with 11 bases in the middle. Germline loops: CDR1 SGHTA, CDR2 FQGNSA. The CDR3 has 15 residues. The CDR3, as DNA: TGTGCCAGCAGCTTAATTAGGGTGGTCAAAAACATTCAGTACTTC. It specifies CASSLIRVVKNIQYF. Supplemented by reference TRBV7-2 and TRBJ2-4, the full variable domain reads GAGVSQSPSNKVTEKGKDVELRCDPISGHTALYWYRQSLGQGLEFLIYFQGNSAPDKSGLPSDRFSAERTGGSVSTLTIQRTQQEDSAVYLCASSLIRVVKNIQYFGAGTRLSVL.

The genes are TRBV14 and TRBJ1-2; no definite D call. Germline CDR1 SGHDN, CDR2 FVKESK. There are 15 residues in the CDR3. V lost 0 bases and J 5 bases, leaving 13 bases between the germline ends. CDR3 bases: TGTGCCAGCAGCCAAGAAGTGGTTCCGGGATATGGCTACACCTTC. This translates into CASSQEVVPGYGYTF.

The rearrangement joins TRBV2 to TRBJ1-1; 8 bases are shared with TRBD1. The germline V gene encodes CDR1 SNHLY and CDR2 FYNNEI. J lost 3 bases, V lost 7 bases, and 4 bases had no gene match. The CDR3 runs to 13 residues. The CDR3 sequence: CASKGQEYTEAFF. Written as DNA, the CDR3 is TGTGCCAGCAAGGGACAGGAGTACACTGAAGCTTTCTTT.

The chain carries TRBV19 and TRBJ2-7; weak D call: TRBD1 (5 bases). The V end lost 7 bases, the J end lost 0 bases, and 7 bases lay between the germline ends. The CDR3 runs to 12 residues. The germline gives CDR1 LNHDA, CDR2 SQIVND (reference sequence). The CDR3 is CASKGASYEQYF. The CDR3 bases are TGTGCCAGTAAAGGGGCCTCCTACGAGCAGTACTTC. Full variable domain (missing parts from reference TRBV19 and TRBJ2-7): DGGITQSPKYLFRKEGQNVTLSCEQNLNHDAMYWYRQDPGQGLRLIYYSQIVNDFQKGDIAEGYSVSREKKESFPLTVTSAQKNPTAFYLCASKGASYEQYFGPGTRLTVT.

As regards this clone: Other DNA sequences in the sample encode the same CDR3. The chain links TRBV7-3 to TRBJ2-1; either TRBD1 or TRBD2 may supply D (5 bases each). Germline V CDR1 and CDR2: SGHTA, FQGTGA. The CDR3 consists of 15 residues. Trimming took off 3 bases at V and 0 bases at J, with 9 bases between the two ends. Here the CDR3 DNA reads TGTGCCAGCAGCTTTTCAGGGAGCTCCTACAATGAGCAGTTCTTC. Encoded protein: CASSFSGSSYNEQFF.

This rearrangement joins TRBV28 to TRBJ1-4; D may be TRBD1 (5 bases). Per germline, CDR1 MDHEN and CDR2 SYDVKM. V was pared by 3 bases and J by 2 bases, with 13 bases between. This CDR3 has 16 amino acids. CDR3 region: CASSFRGVSTNEKLFF. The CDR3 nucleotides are TGTGCCAGCAGTTTCCGGGGGGTATCCACTAATGAAAAACTGTTTTTT.

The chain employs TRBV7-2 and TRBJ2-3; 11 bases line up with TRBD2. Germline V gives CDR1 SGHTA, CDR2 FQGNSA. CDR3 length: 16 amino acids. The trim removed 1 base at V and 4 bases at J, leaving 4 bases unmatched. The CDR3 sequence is CASSLVTSGSADTQYF. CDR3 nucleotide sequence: TGTGCCAGCAGCTTAGTAACTAGCGGGAGTGCAGATACGCAGTATTTT. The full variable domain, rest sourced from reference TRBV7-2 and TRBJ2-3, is GAGVSQSPSNKVTEKGKDVELRCDPISGHTALYWYRQSLGQGLEFLIYFQGNSAPDKSGLPSDRFSAERTGGSVSTLTIQRTQQEDSAVYLCASSLVTSGSADTQYFGPGTRLTVL.

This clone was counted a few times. This CDR3 is CASSEDVSPEAFF. DNA for the CDR3: TGTGCCAGCAGCGAGGACGTTTCCCCTGAAGCTTTCTTT. This chain links TRBV5-6 with TRBJ1-1; D uncertain. The CDR3 covers 13 residues. Trimming took 4 bases from V and 6 from J, leaving 13 bases between them. Per germline, CDR1 SGHDT and CDR2 YYEEEE.

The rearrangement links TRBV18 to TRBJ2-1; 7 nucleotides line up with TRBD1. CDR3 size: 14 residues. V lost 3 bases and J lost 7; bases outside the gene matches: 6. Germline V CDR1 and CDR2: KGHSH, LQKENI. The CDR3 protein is CASSPLGQINEQFF. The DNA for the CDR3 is TGTGCCAGCTCACCTTTGGGACAGATAAATGAGCAGTTCTTC.